Below are 27 T cell receptor beta chains sequenced from a single sample in a study of memory CD4+ T cells and cytomegalovirus serostatus (dated by TCRdb to between 2018 and 2021). Single viable CD3+CD4+CD8-CD45RO+ cells were sorted as memory CD4+ T cells on a FACSAria II. Library preparation employed the immunoSEQ multiplex PCR assay. In its TCRdb copy, this immuneACCESS table keeps in-frame sequences only and misses some clones. Where compared with another copy, unresolved V genes explain less than half of these, and the others have no known cause. Counted in this sample were some 45,000 clones; approximately 74% of them appeared once. 1.2% of the sample goes to the ten largest clones. Sequenced sample: memory CD4+ T cells from blood. These receptors originate from an adult in good health and CMV-seropositive.

For this clone: Because it lacks the conserved phenylalanine or tryptophan at the end, this CDR3 is likely a read error. The limits of the CDR3 on the DNA are not certain, so only TCRdb's listed CDR3 is given. The chain joins TRBV7-9 to TRBJ2-7; TRBD1, the D gene given by the table, was not confirmed from the DNA. Per the germline V gene, CDR1 is SEHNR and CDR2 is FQNEAQ (reference sequence). The CDR3 is 12 amino acids in total, end residues counted. The CDR3: CASSLGVGTMNA.

This rearrangement joins TRBV7-2 to TRBJ2-1; 9 positions match TRBD2. Germline assignment: CDR1 SGHTA and CDR2 FQGNSA. CDR3 length equals 13 residues. V was clipped by 8 bases and J by 5 bases; unmatched bases: 4. The CDR3 DNA is TGTGCCAGCTCCCGACTAGCGGACAATGAGCAGTTCTTC. Protein product: CASSRLADNEQFF.

This clone was observed a handful of times. This sequence joins TRBV6-1 and TRBJ1-6; D possibly corresponds to TRBD1 (5 bases). Germline CDR1 MNHNS, CDR2 SASEGT. Trimming took 4 bases from V and 6 from J, leaving 10 bases between them. There are 14 residues in the CDR3. DNA for the CDR3: TGTGCCAGCAGTGGGGAACAGGTTAATTCACCCCTCCACTTT. Amino acid sequence: CASSGEQVNSPLHF.

This chain joins TRBV7-9 and TRBJ1-5; D not certain. This CDR3 has 13 residues. Trimming left V 10 bases short and J 0 bases short, with 10 bases between. The germline V gene encodes CDR1 SEHNR and CDR2 FQNEAQ (reference sequence). The CDR3 loop is CAIAEDSNQPQHF. DNA of the CDR3: TGTGCCATCGCCGAGGATAGCAATCAGCCCCAGCATTTT.

The chain employs TRBV6-5 and TRBJ1-2; D perhaps matches TRBD1 (6 bases). CDR1 is MNHEY, CDR2 SVGAGI, per germline. Trimming removed 5 bases from V and 5 bases from J, with 15 bases in between. The CDR3 covers 14 residues. CDR3 in DNA: TGTGCCAGCAGTACCGACAGGAGCGGTTATGGCTACACCTTC. It is translated as CASSTDRSGYGYTF.

The rearrangement links TRBV19 to TRBJ2-7, with 12 bases fitting TRBD2. CDR3 length: 14 residues. J was trimmed by 0 bases and V by 7 bases; bases with no gene match: 1. Germline CDR1 and CDR2: LNHDA and SQIVND (reference sequence). The CDR3 DNA reads TGTGCCAGTAAGACTAGCGGGGGCTCCTACGAGCAGTACTTC. Translation: CASKTSGGSYEQYF. The whole variable domain, remainder taken from reference TRBV19 and TRBJ2-7, is DGGITQSPKYLFRKEGQNVTLSCEQNLNHDAMYWYRQDPGQGLRLIYYSQIVNDFQKGDIAEGYSVSREKKESFPLTVTSAQKNPTAFYLCASKTSGGSYEQYFGPGTRLTVT.

CDR3 DNA sequence: TGTGCCAGCAGCTTGGGACAGGGGGCGGTTGGCTACACCTTC. Amino acid sequence: CASSLGQGAVGYTF. The genes are TRBV5-6 and TRBJ1-2, with 10 bases matching TRBD1. Germline V CDR1 and CDR2: SGHDT, YYEEEE. CDR3 size: 14 residues. With 0 bases clipped from V and 7 bases from J, the junction kept 3 bases outside the gene matches.

This rearrangement joins TRBV6-5 to TRBJ1-2; D might be TRBD1 (6 bases). Germline CDR1 and CDR2: MNHEY and SVGAGI. The CDR3 is made up of 13 amino acids. V lost 5 bases and J 4 bases, leaving 11 bases between the germline ends. The CDR3, as DNA: TGTGCCAGCAGTAGGGACATCGGCTATGGCTACACCTTC. This sequence encodes CASSRDIGYGYTF.

This sequence joins TRBV29-1 and TRBJ1-2; the D gene is possibly TRBD1 (5 bases). V gave up 8 bases and J gave up 8 bases, with 18 bases separating them. The CDR3 has 12 amino acids. From germline, CDR1 is SQVTM and CDR2 ANQGSEA. Here the CDR3 reads CSPSREVGGYTF. The CDR3, as DNA: TGCAGCCCGAGCAGGGAGGTTGGGGGCTACACCTTC.

The V and J genes are TRBV7-9 and TRBJ2-7; 11 bases fit TRBD2. Germline assignment: CDR1 SEHNR and CDR2 FQNEAQ (reference sequence). CDR3 length: 17 residues. V lost 3 bases and J lost 6; bases outside the gene matches: 13. The DNA of the CDR3 is TGTGCCAGCAGCTTTTATTTAGGGACTAGCGGCTTCGCCGAGCAGTACTTC. Amino acid sequence: CASSFYLGTSGFAEQYF.

This chain joins TRBV7-2 and TRBJ1-2, with D tentatively TRBD1 (5 bases). V gave up 1 base and J gave up 5 bases, with 14 bases separating them. The CDR3 spans 15 residues. Germline V gene data show CDR1 as SGHTA and CDR2 as FQGNSA. The CDR3 sequence: CASSLVGEFGYGYTF. DNA of the CDR3: TGTGCCAGCAGCTTAGTAGGGGAATTTGGATATGGCTACACCTTC.

The genes are TRBV5-1 and TRBJ2-7; tentatively, D is TRBD1 (5 bases). V lost 5 bases and J 1 base, leaving 10 bases between the germline ends. Germline V lookup: CDR1 SGHRS, CDR2 YFSETQ. There are 13 residues in the CDR3. CDR3 coding DNA: TGCGCCAGCAGGGACATTATATCCTACGAGCAGTACTTC. Amino acid sequence: CASRDIISYEQYF.

The sample holds one count of this clone. The rearrangement uses TRBV4-3 and TRBJ2-1; 9 bases match TRBD2. Germline V lookup: CDR1 LGHNA, CDR2 YSLEER. This CDR3 comprises 16 residues. V lost 1 base, J lost 4 bases, and 5 bases stayed unmatched. The CDR3 reads CASSQGGGGGYNEQFF. Written as DNA, the CDR3 is TGCGCCAGCAGCCAAGGCGGCGGGGGGGGTTACAATGAGCAGTTCTTC.

The chain links TRBV5-1 to TRBJ1-1; possible D gene TRBD1, 5 bases. CDR1 and CDR2 (germline): SGHRS, YFSETQ. The CDR3 sequence is 14 residues long. Trimming stripped 6 bases from V and 3 bases from J, with 15 bases between. CDR3 sequence: CASKLGGRDTEAFF. The CDR3 DNA reads as TGCGCCAGCAAATTGGGGGGAAGGGACACTGAAGCTTTCTTT. The entire variable domain, with the rest obtained from reference TRBV5-1 and TRBJ1-1, is as follows: KAGVTQTPRYLIKTRGQQVTLSCSPISGHRSVSWYQQTPGQGLQFLFEYFSETQRNKGNFPGRFSGRQFSNSRSEMNVSTLELGDSALYLCASKLGGRDTEAFFGQGTRLTVV.

This chain uses TRBV14 with TRBJ1-2; a weak D match, TRBD1 (6 bases). V shed 1 base and J shed 4 bases, with 22 bases lying between them. CDR3 length equals 18 residues. Germline V gene lookup returns CDR1 SGHDN and CDR2 FVKESK. In DNA, the CDR3 is TGTGCCAGCAGCCAAGTCGGGACATTTAGAGACAGAACCTATGGCTACACCTTC. Its protein is CASSQVGTFRDRTYGYTF.

This clone was found once. The J gene is TRBJ1-6, the V gene TRBV10-3, with 8 bases that match TRBD1. CDR3 size: 14 residues. Germline CDR1 and CDR2: ENHRY and SYGVKD. V was pared by 6 bases and J by 5 bases, with 3 bases of the junction left unmatched. The CDR3 DNA reads TGTGCCATCAGACCGGGACAGGATAATTCACCCCTCCACTTT. This sequence encodes CAIRPGQDNSPLHF.

The genes are TRBV5-6 and TRBJ2-5; the D is unclear. Matching the DNA end better, TRBJ2-7 makes the J call doubtful. Germline values: CDR1 SGHDT, CDR2 YYEEEE. This CDR3 contains 12 residues. The DNA of the CDR3 is TGTGCCAGCAGCTTGAGGAAGGGCGAGCAGTACTTC. Translated: CASSLRKGEQYF.

This clone has a single count. The V and J genes are TRBV28 and TRBJ1-4; D is perhaps TRBD1 (5 bases). Trimming cost V 5 bases and J 0 bases, with 10 bases left between them. The CDR3 covers 15 residues. CDR1 and CDR2 (germline): MDHEN, SYDVKM. CDR3 loop: CASSPRQSTNEKLFF. CDR3 DNA: TGTGCCAGCAGTCCCCGACAGTCAACTAATGAAAAACTGTTTTTT.

The chain combines TRBV10-3 with TRBJ2-7; a possible D gene is TRBD1 (6 bases). CDR1 is ENHRY and CDR2 is SYGVKD in the germline V gene. V shed 11 bases and J shed 2 bases, with 10 bases lying between them. The CDR3 spans 11 residues. The CDR3 DNA is TGTGCCTCACAGGGTGCCTACGAGCAGTACTTC. This gives the protein CASQGAYEQYF.

This clone was detected only a few times. The chain carries TRBV7-2 and TRBJ2-7, with unresolved D. The CDR3 contains 14 residues. The germline V gene has CDR1 SGHTA and CDR2 FQGNSA. V lost 1 base to trimming and J lost 1 base, with 8 bases between them. The CDR3 spells CASSLDLLSYEQYF. CDR3 in DNA: TGTGCCAGCAGCTTAGATCTGCTTTCCTACGAGCAGTACTTC.

The sample holds a few counts of this clone. The J gene is TRBJ1-4, the V gene TRBV4-1; possibly TRBD1 for D (5 bases). Germline CDR1 is MGHRA and CDR2 is YSYEKL. V shed 1 base and J shed 7 bases, with 10 bases lying between them. CDR3 length: 14 amino acids. CDR3 region: CASSQVWGSEKLFF. The CDR3 DNA sequence: TGCGCCAGCAGCCAAGTCTGGGGGAGTGAAAAACTGTTTTTT.

The V gene is TRBV19, the J gene TRBJ2-7; D remains ambiguous. Per germline, CDR1 LNHDA and CDR2 SQIVND (reference sequence). V was shortened by 5 bases and J by 5 bases, with 22 bases between the two germline ends. This CDR3 region has 16 residues. This CDR3 is CASSDNPDGYQHEQYF. The CDR3 bases are TGTGCCAGTAGTGACAACCCGGACGGCTATCAGCACGAGCAGTACTTC.

By proportion, this clone is medium-sized. This chain joins TRBV2 and TRBJ2-7; TRBD2 aligns across 7 bases. V gave up 2 bases and J gave up 2 bases; unmatched junction bases: 6. The germline V gene encodes CDR1 SNHLY and CDR2 FYNNEI. The CDR3 totals 15 residues. CDR3 in amino acids: CASSESSAGTYEQYF. CDR3 in DNA: TGTGCCAGCAGTGAATCATCAGCGGGGACCTACGAGCAGTACTTC.

The V gene is TRBV7-2, the J gene TRBJ1-4, with D possibly matching TRBD1 (5 bases). Trimming shortened V by 4 bases and J by 14 bases, and 23 bases separated the two germline ends. The CDR3 has 15 residues. CDR1 SGHTA and CDR2 FQGNSA come from the germline V gene. The CDR3 loop is CASSSQSGVGERLFF. The CDR3 coding sequence is TGTGCCAGCAGCTCCCAATCCGGGGTAGGGGAGAGGCTGTTTTTT. Full variable domain (rest looked up from reference TRBV7-2 and TRBJ1-4): GAGVSQSPSNKVTEKGKDVELRCDPISGHTALYWYRQSLGQGLEFLIYFQGNSAPDKSGLPSDRFSAERTGGSVSTLTIQRTQQEDSAVYLCASSSQSGVGERLFFGSGTQLSVL.

The chain recombines TRBV7-8 with TRBJ1-5, with D perhaps TRBD1 (5 bases). The CDR3 runs to 14 residues. V was shortened by 3 bases and J by 8 bases, with 14 bases between the two germline ends. Germline-derived CDR1 and CDR2 are SGHVS and FQNEAQ. The CDR3, as DNA: TGTGCCAGCAGCTTTAGGGACGGGAGGGAGCCCCAGCATTTT. It specifies CASSFRDGREPQHF.

The chain joins TRBV4-1 to TRBJ2-7; no clear D. The CDR3 has 14 amino acids. Trimming left V 1 base short and J 2 bases short, with 9 bases between. The germline V gene has CDR1 MGHRA and CDR2 YSYEKL. The CDR3 nucleotides are TGCGCCAGCAGCCAAGCTGATACACCCTACGAGCAGTACTTC. It encodes CASSQADTPYEQYF.

The chain recombines TRBV19 with TRBJ1-2; tentative D call: TRBD1 (6 bases). Germline V gene data show CDR1 as LNHDA and CDR2 as SQIVND (reference sequence). The CDR3 sequence is 13 residues long. Trimming removed 3 bases from V and 5 bases from J, with 10 bases in between. The chain's CDR3 is CASSIPDSYGYTF. The CDR3 bases are TGTGCCAGTAGTATCCCGGACAGTTATGGCTACACCTTC.